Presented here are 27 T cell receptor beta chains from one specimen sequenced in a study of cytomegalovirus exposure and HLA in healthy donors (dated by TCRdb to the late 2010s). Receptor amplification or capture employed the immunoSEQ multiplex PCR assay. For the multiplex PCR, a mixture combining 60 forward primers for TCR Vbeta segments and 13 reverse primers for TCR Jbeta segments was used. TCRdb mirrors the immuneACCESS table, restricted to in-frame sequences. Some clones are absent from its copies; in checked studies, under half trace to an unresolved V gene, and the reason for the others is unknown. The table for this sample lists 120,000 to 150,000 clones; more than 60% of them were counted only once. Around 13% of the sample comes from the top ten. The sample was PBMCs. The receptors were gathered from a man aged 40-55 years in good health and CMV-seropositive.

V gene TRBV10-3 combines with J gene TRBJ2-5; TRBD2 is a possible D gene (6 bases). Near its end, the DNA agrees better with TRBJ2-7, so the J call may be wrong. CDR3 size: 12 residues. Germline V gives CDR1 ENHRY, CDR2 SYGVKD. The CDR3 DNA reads TGTGCCATCAGCGGGAGCTCCTACGAGCAGTACTTC. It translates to CAISGSSYEQYF.

The CDR3 DNA is TGCGCCAGCAGCTTGGCCCGTAACACTGAAGCTTTCTTT. Protein: CASSLARNTEAFF. This chain connects TRBV5-1 to TRBJ1-1; no clear D gene. Germline loops: CDR1 SGHRS, CDR2 YFSETQ. Trimming pared 0 bases from V and 2 bases from J, leaving 5 bases between. The CDR3 length is 13 residues.

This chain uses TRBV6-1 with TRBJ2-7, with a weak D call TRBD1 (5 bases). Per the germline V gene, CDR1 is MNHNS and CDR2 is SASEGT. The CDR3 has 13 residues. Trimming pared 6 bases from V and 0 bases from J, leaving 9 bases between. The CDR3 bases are TGTGCCAGCAGGGCGACAGTCTCCTACGAGCAGTACTTC. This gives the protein CASRATVSYEQYF.

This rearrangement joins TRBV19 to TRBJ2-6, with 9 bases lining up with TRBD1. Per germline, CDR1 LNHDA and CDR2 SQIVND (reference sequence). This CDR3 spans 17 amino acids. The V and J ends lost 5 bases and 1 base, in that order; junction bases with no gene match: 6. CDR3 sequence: CASSPGTGMSGANVLTF. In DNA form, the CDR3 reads TGTGCCAGTAGTCCCGGGACAGGGATGTCTGGGGCCAACGTCCTGACTTTC.

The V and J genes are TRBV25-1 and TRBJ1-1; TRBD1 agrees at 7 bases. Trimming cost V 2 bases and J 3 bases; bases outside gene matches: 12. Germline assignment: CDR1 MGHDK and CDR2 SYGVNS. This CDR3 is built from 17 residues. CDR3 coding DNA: TGTGCCAGCAGTGAACTCCGGACAGGTTCCCTCTACACTGAAGCTTTCTTT. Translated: CASSELRTGSLYTEAFF.

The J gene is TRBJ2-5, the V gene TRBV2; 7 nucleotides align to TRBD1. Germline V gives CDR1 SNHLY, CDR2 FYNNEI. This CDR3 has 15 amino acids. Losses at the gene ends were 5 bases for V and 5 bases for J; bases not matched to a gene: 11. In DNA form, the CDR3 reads TGTGCCAGCAGTACTAAACAGGGGCGGCAGGAGACCCAGTACTTC. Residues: CASSTKQGRQETQYF. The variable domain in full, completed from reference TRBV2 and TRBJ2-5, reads EPEVTQTPSHQVTQMGQEVILRCVPISNHLYFYWYRQILGQKVEFLVSFYNNEISEKSEIFDDQFSVERPDGSNFTLKIRSTKLEDSAMYFCASSTKQGRQETQYFGPGTRLLVL.

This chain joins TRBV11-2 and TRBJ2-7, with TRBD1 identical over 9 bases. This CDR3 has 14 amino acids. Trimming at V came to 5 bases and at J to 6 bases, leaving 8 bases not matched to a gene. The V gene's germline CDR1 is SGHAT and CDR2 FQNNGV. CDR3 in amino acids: CASSPTDRGGEQYF. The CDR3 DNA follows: TGTGCCAGCAGCCCAACGGACAGGGGTGGCGAGCAGTACTTC.

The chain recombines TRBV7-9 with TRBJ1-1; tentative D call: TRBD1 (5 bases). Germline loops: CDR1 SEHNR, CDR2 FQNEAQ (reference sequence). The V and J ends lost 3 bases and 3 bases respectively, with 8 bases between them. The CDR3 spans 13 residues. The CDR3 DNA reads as TGTGCCAGCAGCTTTCTAGGGGACACTGAAGCTTTCTTT. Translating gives CASSFLGDTEAFF. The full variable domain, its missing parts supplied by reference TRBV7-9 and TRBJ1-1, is DTGVSQNPRHKITKRGQNVTFRCDPISEHNRLYWYRQTLGQGPEFLTYFQNEAQLEKSRLLSDRFSAERPKGSFSTLEIQRTEQGDSAMYLCASSFLGDTEAFFGQGTRLTVV.

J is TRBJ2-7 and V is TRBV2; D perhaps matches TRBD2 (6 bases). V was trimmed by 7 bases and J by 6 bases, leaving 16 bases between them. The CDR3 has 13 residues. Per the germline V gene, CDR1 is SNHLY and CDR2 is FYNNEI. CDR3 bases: TGTGCCAGCATAGTCCGGAGGGGTCCCGAGCAGTACTTC. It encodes CASIVRRGPEQYF.

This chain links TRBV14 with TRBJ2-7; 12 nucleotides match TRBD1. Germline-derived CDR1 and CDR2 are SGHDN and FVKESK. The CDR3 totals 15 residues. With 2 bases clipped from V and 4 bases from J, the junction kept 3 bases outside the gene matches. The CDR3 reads CASSQWDRGLYEQYF. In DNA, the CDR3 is TGTGCCAGCAGCCAATGGGACAGGGGGCTGTACGAGCAGTACTTC.

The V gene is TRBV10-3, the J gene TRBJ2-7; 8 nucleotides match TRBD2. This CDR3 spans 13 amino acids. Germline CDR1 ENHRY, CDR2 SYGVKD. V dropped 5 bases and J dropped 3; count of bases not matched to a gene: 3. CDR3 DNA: TGTGCCATCAGTACTAGCGGAAACTACGAGCAGTACTTC. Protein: CAISTSGNYEQYF.

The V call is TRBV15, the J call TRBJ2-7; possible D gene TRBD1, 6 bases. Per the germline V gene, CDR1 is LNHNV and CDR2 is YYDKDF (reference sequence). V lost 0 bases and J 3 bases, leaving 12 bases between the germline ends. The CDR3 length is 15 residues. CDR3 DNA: TGTGCCACCAGCAGAGATAGAGGGACAAACTACGAGCAGTACTTC. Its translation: CATSRDRGTNYEQYF.

CDR3 sequence: CATSSGYEQYF. In DNA, the CDR3 is TGTGCCACATCTAGCGGGTACGAGCAGTACTTC. This chain links TRBV2 with TRBJ2-7; 8 bases are a match to TRBD2. J was trimmed by 4 bases and V by 10 bases; bases with no gene match: 3. The CDR3 contains 11 residues. Germline CDR1 reads SNHLY; CDR2 reads FYNNEI.

As DNA, the CDR3 is TGTGCCACCAGCAGAGGCAAGGGAGGACTAGCCTCCTACAATGAGCAGTTCTTC. Its protein product is CATSRGKGGLASYNEQFF. This chain uses TRBV15 with TRBJ2-1; 8 bases fit TRBD2. The germline V gene encodes CDR1 LNHNV and CDR2 YYDKDF (reference sequence). V gave up 1 base and J gave up 0 bases; unmatched junction bases: 8. The CDR3 covers 18 residues.

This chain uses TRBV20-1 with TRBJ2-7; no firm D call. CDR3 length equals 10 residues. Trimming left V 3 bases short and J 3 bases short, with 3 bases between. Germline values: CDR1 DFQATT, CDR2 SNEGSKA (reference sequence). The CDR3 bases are TGCAGTGCTAGTATCTACGAGCAGTACTTC. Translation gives CSASIYEQYF.

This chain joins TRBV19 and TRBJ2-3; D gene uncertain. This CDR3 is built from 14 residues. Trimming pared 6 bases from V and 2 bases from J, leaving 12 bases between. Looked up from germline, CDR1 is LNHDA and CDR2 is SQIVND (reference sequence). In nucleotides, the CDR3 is TGTGCCAGTAGAACTACATGGAACACAGATACGCAGTATTTT. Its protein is CASRTTWNTDTQYF.

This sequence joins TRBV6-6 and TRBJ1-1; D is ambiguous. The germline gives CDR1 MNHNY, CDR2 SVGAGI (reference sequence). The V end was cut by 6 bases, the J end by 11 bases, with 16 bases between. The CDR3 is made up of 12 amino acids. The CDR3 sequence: CASSSDSLGAFF. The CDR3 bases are TGTGCCAGCAGCTCGGACTCTTTAGGGGCTTTCTTT.

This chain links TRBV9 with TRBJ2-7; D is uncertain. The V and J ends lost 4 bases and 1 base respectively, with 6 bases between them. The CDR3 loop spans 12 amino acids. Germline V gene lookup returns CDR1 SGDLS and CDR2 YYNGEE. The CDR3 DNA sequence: TGTGCCAGCAGCCCCCAGTCCTACGAGCAGTACTTC. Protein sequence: CASSPQSYEQYF.

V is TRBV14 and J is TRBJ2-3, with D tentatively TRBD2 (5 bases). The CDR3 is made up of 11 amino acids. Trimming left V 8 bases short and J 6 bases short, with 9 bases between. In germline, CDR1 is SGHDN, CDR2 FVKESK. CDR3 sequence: CASGLRDTQYF. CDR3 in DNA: TGTGCCAGCGGACTCAGGGATACGCAGTATTTT.

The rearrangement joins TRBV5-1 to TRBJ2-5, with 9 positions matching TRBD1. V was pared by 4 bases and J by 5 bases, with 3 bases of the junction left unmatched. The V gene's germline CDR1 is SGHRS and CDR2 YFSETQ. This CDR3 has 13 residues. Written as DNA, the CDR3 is TGCGCCAGCAGCCGGGACAGGGAGGAGACCCAGTACTTC. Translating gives CASSRDREETQYF.

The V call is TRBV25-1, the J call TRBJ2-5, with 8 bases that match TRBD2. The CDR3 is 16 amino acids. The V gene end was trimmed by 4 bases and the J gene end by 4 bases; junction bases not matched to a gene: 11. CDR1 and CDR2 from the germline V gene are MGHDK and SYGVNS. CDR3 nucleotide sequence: TGTGCCAGCAGTGCCCCAAGCGGGAGAGGGGGAGAGACCCAGTACTTC. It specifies CASSAPSGRGGETQYF.

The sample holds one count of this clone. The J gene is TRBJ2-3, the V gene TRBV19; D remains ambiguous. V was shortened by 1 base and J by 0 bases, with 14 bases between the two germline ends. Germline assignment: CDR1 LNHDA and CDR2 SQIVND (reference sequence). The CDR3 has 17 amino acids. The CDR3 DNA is TGTGCCAGTAGTATAGGCCCCCAGCGACCTAGCACAGATACGCAGTATTTT. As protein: CASSIGPQRPSTDTQYF.

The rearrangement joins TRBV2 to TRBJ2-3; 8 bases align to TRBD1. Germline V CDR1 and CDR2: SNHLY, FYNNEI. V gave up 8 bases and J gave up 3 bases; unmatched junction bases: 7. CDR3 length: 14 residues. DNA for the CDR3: TGTGCCAGCGGACAGGGACCCTTTACAGATACGCAGTATTTT. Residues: CASGQGPFTDTQYF.

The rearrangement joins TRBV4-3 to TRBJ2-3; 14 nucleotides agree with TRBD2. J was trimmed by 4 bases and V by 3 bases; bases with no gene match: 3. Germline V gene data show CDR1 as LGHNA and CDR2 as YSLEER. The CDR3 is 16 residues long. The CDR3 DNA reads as TGCGCCAGCAGCCAGCGACTAGCGGGAGGGGCAGATACGCAGTATTTT. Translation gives CASSQRLAGGADTQYF.

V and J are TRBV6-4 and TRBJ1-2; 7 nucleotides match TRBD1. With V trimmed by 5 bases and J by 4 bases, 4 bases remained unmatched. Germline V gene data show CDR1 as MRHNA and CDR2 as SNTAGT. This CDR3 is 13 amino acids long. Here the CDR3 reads CASSPGQSYGYTF. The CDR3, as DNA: TGTGCCAGCAGTCCGGGACAGAGCTATGGCTACACCTTC.

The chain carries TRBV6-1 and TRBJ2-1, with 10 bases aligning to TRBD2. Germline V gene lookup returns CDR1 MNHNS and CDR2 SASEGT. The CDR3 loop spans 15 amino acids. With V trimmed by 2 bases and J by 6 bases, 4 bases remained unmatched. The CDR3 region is CASSELAGEANEQFF. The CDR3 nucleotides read TGTGCCAGCAGTGAACTAGCGGGAGAGGCCAATGAGCAGTTCTTC.

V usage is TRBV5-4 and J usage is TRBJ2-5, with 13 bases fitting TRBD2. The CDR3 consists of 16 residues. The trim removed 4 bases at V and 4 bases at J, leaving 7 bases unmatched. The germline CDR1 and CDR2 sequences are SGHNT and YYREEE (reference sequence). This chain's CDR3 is CASSRGLAGVLETQYF. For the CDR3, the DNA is TGTGCCAGCAGCAGAGGACTAGCGGGAGTTTTAGAGACCCAGTACTTC.